The sequence of this TCR beta chain was determined in a study of T-cell reconstitution after alpha-beta-depleted transplantation in children. A TCRbeta library incorporating unique molecular identifiers was prepared. MiXCR, applied by TCRdb to the PCR reads, yields one record per CDR3 protein. The sample carries around 490,000 distinct CDR3 sequences, 10% to 12% recorded once. CDR3 size: 18 residues. Germline CDR1 is MNHEY and CDR2 is SVGEGT. V was trimmed by 2 bases and J by 0 bases, leaving 17 bases between them. Study-level findings and limits: Newly made T cells mostly supplied T-cell counts and diversity one year after transplant.

With respect to this clonotype: Its antigen is undetermined.

The sample was PBMCs, mostly from graft donor cells, taken 180 days after TCRalphabeta/CD19-depleted stem cell transplant. This chain joins TRBV6-2 or TRBV6-3 and TRBJ1-5; D perhaps matches TRBD1 (6 bases). This receptor was identified in a female patient aged 2-15 years who had a stem cell transplant for aplastic anemia, so the T cells may come from the graft donor. The CDR3 coding sequence is TGTGCCAGCAGTTACCACAGGGTTAATGGGTATAGCAATCAGCCCCAGCATTTT. Protein sequence: CASSYHRVNGYSNQPQHF.